This record concerns one T cell receptor beta chain sequence. MiXCR was run by TCRdb on the 5' RACE reads, yielding one entry per CDR3 protein. Found here are nearly 250,000 distinct CDR3 sequences, over 15% of them singletons; the top ten hold 2.1%. The source of the sample is a study of T-cell memory formation after mild COVID-19. The CDR3 has 16 residues. Germline values: CDR1 SEHNR, CDR2 FQNEAQ (reference sequence). The ends lost 5 bases at V and 2 bases at J; junction bases unmatched: 7. This sequence originates from an adult woman who had mild COVID-19 (a few samples of this study predate the infection). Cell type and time point are not known. The source material was PBMCs or a T cell subset sorted from them (not recorded which). The chain has TRBV7-9 and TRBJ1-4; 8 bases agree with TRBD1. DNA of the CDR3: TGTGCCAGCAGCACGGGACAGGTGGTCACTAATGAAAAACTGTTTTTT. Translating gives CASSTGQVVTNEKLFF.